This TCR beta chain was identified during a study of control samples from healthy donors and cancer patients. This clone was detected only once. The protocol was immunoSEQ multiplex PCR, while the TCRdb copy is restricted to in-frame clones and leaves out a portion. This table has nearly 55,000 clones, around 97% appearing once. This CDR3 has 13 residues. CDR1 GTSNPN and CDR2 SVGIG come from the germline V gene (reference sequence). V shed 3 bases and J 4 bases; nucleotides not matched to a gene: 5. This chain links TRBV30 with TRBJ1-1, with 7 bases lining up with TRBD1. This TCR was sampled from a young woman in good health. The sequencing sample was made of blood. CDR3 bases: TGTGCCTGGAGGACAGGGCGAAGCACTGAAGCTTTCTTT. Translation: CAWRTGRSTEAFF.